A selection of T cell receptor beta chains follows, all from one sample in a study of early T cells in non-severe SARS-CoV-2 infection. Via MiXCR, TCRdb re-called the 5' RACE reads, giving one row per CDR3 protein. The table includes tens of thousands of distinct CDR3 sequences, 13% detected once. Sequencing used whole blood, obtained at baseline. The receptors were sampled from an adult who was a healthcare worker with PCR-confirmed SARS-CoV-2 infection or an uninfected control (not recorded which). The CDR3 runs from the conserved cysteine through the conserved F or W. The D gene is left open where the match is weak. Not all rows give a size; the values are once, few, many and, for expanded clones, a class.

clone size,J gene,D gene,V gene,CDR3 DNA,CDR3 protein
many,TRBJ2-3,TRBD2,TRBV29-1,TGCAGCGTTGAAGGCCCCAGCGGGGTAAGCACAGATACGCAGTATTTT,CSVEGPSGVSTDTQYF
-,TRBJ1-2,TRBD1,TRBV25-1,TGTGCCAGCAGTGTCACAGGGGATTATGGCTACACCTTC,CASSVTGDYGYTF
-,TRBJ2-3,-,TRBV20-1,TGCAGTGCTAGAGGTCCGAGACCCGAGGTGGGCACAGATACGCAGTATTTT,CSARGPRPEVGTDTQYF
many,TRBJ2-5,-,TRBV12-3/TRBV12-4,TGTGCCAGCAAGTTACAGGGTTTTCAGGAGACCCAGTACTTC,CASKLQGFQETQYF
-,TRBJ1-5,-,TRBV12-3/TRBV12-4,TGTGCCAGCAGTTTCTCTGTACAGGACAATCAGCCCCAGCATTTT,CASSFSVQDNQPQHF
few,TRBJ2-7,-,TRBV7-9,TGTGCCAGCAGCCAACGTGGGTCCCGGACACCCTACGAGCAGTACTTC,CASSQRGSRTPYEQYF
-,TRBJ2-2,TRBD2,TRBV11-2,TGTGCCAGCAGCGGGACTAGCGGGGGGCCCACCGGGGAGCTGTTTTTT,CASSGTSGGPTGELFF
few,TRBJ2-7,-,TRBV7-9,TGTGCCAGCAGCTTAGTAGTGTCGGGGGACGCCACCTACGAGCAGTACTTC,CASSLVVSGDATYEQYF
few,TRBJ2-4,-,TRBV10-1,TGCGCCAGCAGGGGACAAGGGCTAGCCAAAAACATTCAGTACTTC,CASRGQGLAKNIQYF
-,TRBJ2-1,TRBD2,TRBV12-3/TRBV12-4,TGTGCCAGCACAAGACTAGCGGGGACTCACAATGAGCAGTTCTTC,CASTRLAGTHNEQFF
many,TRBJ2-5,-,TRBV9,TGTGCCAGCAGCGAAGGGACACTCCTACAAGAGACCCAGTACTTC,CASSEGTLLQETQYF
-,TRBJ1-5,-,TRBV12-3/TRBV12-4,TGTGCCAGCACCCCCCGGGGGGTAGGAAGTCAGCCCCAGCATTTT,CASTPRGVGSQPQHF
many,TRBJ2-7,-,TRBV7-8,TGTGCCAGCAGCTTAGCGAAAGGACTGGGGGCAGGGACCTACGAGCAGTACTTC,CASSLAKGLGAGTYEQYF
few,TRBJ2-7,-,TRBV6-4,TGTGCCAGCAGTGACTCGCTGGGGGCCTTCGAGCAGTACTTC,CASSDSLGAFEQYF
many,TRBJ1-1,TRBD1,TRBV12-3/TRBV12-4,TGTGCCAGCAGTCCACGACAGGGTCGGGGGAACACTGAAGCTTTCTTT,CASSPRQGRGNTEAFF
many,TRBJ2-7,-,TRBV19,TGTGCCAGTAGTCGGGGTACCCTCTACGAGCAGTACTTC,CASSRGTLYEQYF